The T cell receptor (beta chain) under discussion was sequenced for a study of CD8 T cells in ankylosing spondylitis. Study results and caveats: A TCR beta motif made of eight highly homologous variants seemed typical of ankylosing spondylitis blood. There was reportedly significant enrichment of clones that were disease-linked in matched ankylosing spondylitis synovial fluid. Previous work reported some of these motif variants in the synovial fluid and blood of reactive arthritis.

TCRdb called the 5' RACE reads again in MiXCR, with one record for every CDR3 protein. The top ten hold 25% to 40% of the sample, which has some 130,000 distinct CDR3 sequences, under 20% seen once. In the case of this clonotype: Its antigen is undetermined.

This sequence originates from a male donor with ankylosing spondylitis. Sequenced material: blood, either unsorted or a sorted T cell fraction (not recorded which).

DNA of the CDR3: TGCGCCAGCAGCTTGGCGACTAGCCAGGCCGAGCAGTACTTC. Amino acid sequence: CASSLATSQAEQYF. The chain couples TRBV5-1 to TRBJ2-7; TRBD2 agrees at 7 bases. The CDR3 loop spans 14 amino acids. Germline trimming cut 0 bases from V and 6 bases from J; bases unmatched to any gene: 6. Per germline, CDR1 SGHRS and CDR2 YFSETQ.